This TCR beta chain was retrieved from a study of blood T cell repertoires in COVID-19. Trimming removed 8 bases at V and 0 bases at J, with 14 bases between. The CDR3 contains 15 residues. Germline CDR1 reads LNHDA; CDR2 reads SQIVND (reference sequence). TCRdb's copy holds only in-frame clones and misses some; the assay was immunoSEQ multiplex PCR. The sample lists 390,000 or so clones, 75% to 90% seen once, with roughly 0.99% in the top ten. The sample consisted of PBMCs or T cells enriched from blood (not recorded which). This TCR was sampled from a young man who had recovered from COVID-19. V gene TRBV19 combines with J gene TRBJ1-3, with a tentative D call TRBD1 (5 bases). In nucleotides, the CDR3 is TGTGCCAGTTCTTCGGAGGGGTTCTCTGGAAACACCATATATTTT. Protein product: CASSSEGFSGNTIYF.